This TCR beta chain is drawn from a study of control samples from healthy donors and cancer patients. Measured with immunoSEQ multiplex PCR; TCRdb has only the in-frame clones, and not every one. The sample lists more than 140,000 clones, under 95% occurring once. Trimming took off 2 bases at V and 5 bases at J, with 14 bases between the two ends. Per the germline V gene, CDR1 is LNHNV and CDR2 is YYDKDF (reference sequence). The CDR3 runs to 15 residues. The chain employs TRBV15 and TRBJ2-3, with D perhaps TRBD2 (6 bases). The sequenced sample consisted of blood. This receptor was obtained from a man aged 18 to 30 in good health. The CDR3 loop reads CATSRRDSRVDTQYF. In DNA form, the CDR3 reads TGTGCCACCAGCAGAAGGGACTCGCGGGTAGATACGCAGTATTTT.